Following are 3 T cell receptor beta chains from one sample sequenced in a study of OX40 agonist ivuxolimab in advanced cancers. Using immunoSEQ multiplex PCR, the repertoire was profiled, and TCRdb retains in-frame clones only, with some absent. The sample contains about 30,000 clones, more than 70% of which appear only once. The material sequenced was CD4+ or CD8+ T cells sorted from blood, taken in a trial of the OX40 agonist ivuxolimab. Source of these receptors: an adult with an advanced solid tumor such as melanoma, head and neck, liver or kidney cancer.

The chain uses TRBV27 and TRBJ2-5, with D tentatively TRBD1 (5 bases). The CDR3 totals 12 residues. Deletions cut 6 bases from V and 6 bases from J, with 11 bases between. The V gene's germline CDR1 is MNHEY and CDR2 SMNVEV (reference sequence). The CDR3 sequence: CASRAGKKTQYF. The DNA for the CDR3 is TGTGCCAGCAGGGCAGGGAAAAAGACCCAGTACTTC.

This rearrangement joins TRBV4-1 to TRBJ2-7; TRBD1 agrees at 10 bases. This CDR3 is built from 15 residues. Germline lookup yields CDR1 MGHRA and CDR2 YSYEKL. V dropped 6 bases and J dropped 6; count of bases not matched to a gene: 11. The CDR3 spells CASSMTGGDPGEQYF. CDR3 DNA sequence: TGCGCCAGCAGTATGACAGGGGGCGATCCCGGCGAGCAGTACTTC.

The chain combines TRBV30 with TRBJ1-1; D is unclear. Per the germline V gene, CDR1 is GTSNPN and CDR2 is SVGIG (reference sequence). The CDR3 runs to 13 residues. Trimming shortened V by 2 bases and J by 4 bases, and 11 bases separated the two germline ends. CDR3 bases: TGTGCCTGGAGTCTCCTTGGTGGCACTGAAGCTTTCTTT. Translating it yields CAWSLLGGTEAFF. Filled out from reference TRBV30 and TRBJ1-1, the complete variable domain reads SQTIHQWPATLVQPVGSPLSLECTVEGTSNPNLYWYRQAAGRGLQLLFYSVGIGQISSEVPQNLSASRPQDRQFILSSKKLLLSDSGFYLCAWSLLGGTEAFFGQGTRLTVV.